This passage covers 13 T cell receptor beta chains from one sample sequenced in a study of T cells in Graves' hyperthyroidism and ophthalmopathy. The CDR3 regions of TCR beta were amplified from RNA transcripts. Using the HTBI primer set, a first-round RT-PCR was run on the TCR CDR3. MiXCR, run by TCRdb on the multiplex PCR reads, gives a single entry per CDR3 protein. The table has 550,000 to 800,000 distinct CDR3 sequences, 15% to 20% seen once. Sequenced material: blood. These receptors were taken from a man over 45 with Graves' hyperthyroidism.

This clonotype has only a few counts. The rearrangement links TRBV18 to TRBJ2-1; D is undetermined. V was shortened by 2 bases and J by 7 bases, with 12 bases between the two germline ends. Germline CDR1 and CDR2: KGHSH and LQKENI. CDR3 length: 14 amino acids. The CDR3 region is CASSPDRALNEQFF. The CDR3 region has the DNA TGTGCCAGCTCACCAGATCGGGCATTGAATGAGCAGTTCTTC.

This clonotype was counted between two and nine times. This chain connects TRBV4-2 to TRBJ2-1, with 8 bases identical to TRBD2. This CDR3 spans 15 amino acids. Germline V gene lookup returns CDR1 LGHNA and CDR2 YNFKEQ. With 4 bases clipped from V and 12 bases from J, the junction kept 14 bases outside the gene matches. In nucleotides, the CDR3 is TGTGCCAGCAGCCCTTCTAGCGGGCGAAGGTCGGGGCAGTTCTTC. Translation gives CASSPSSGRRSGQFF.

The chain is built from TRBV12-3 or TRBV12-4 and TRBJ2-2, with D perhaps assigned TRBD1 or TRBD2 (6 bases each). The CDR3 is 13 amino acids. The V gene lost 11 bases and the J gene lost 4 bases, with 14 bases spanning the gap. The CDR3 loop reads CAGHRDSTGELFF. The CDR3 bases are TGTGCCGGACACAGGGACTCCACCGGGGAGCTGTTTTTT.

This clonotype appeared many times. The rearrangement links TRBV7-6 to TRBJ2-3; TRBD1 matches 8 bases. CDR3 size: 15 residues. CDR1 SGHVS and CDR2 FNYEAQ come from the germline V gene. With V trimmed by 4 bases and J by 4 bases, 7 bases remained unmatched. CDR3: CASSSGQGGADTQYF. In DNA form, the CDR3 reads TGTGCCAGCAGCTCTGGACAGGGAGGTGCAGATACGCAGTATTTT.

In its sample, this clonotype was seen a few times. This chain connects TRBV5-1 to TRBJ1-1, with TRBD1 as a possible D gene (5 bases). Germline CDR1 and CDR2: SGHRS and YFSETQ. The V and J ends lost 4 bases and 4 bases respectively, with 14 bases between them. The CDR3 covers 14 residues. CDR3 region: CASSVRRGSTEAFF. CDR3 in DNA: TGCGCCAGCAGCGTCAGACGGGGGAGCACTGAAGCTTTCTTT.

The table lists this clonotype with many counts. The rearrangement joins TRBV6-1 to TRBJ1-1; 9 bases fit TRBD1. J gave up 2 bases and V 5 bases, and 6 bases lay outside the gene matches. This CDR3 spans 15 amino acids. CDR1 MNHNS and CDR2 SASEGT come from the germline V gene. CDR3 nucleotide sequence: TGTGCCAGCAGTACTGACAGGGGGTTTAACACTGAAGCTTTCTTT. Translated, it gives CASSTDRGFNTEAFF.

This clonotype was detected a few times. The chain links TRBV5-8 to TRBJ2-5; 8 bases agree with TRBD2. CDR1 SGHTS and CDR2 YDEGEE come from the germline V gene. This CDR3 comprises 15 residues. The V and J ends lost 2 bases and 2 bases, in that order; junction bases with no gene match: 5. The CDR3 nucleotides are TGTGCCAGCAGCTTCCCGGGAGGGCTTCAAGAGACCCAGTACTTC. It is translated as CASSFPGGLQETQYF.

The chain employs TRBV19 and TRBJ2-1; 9 nucleotides agree with TRBD2. Looked up from germline, CDR1 is LNHDA and CDR2 is SQIVND (reference sequence). The V segment lost 3 bases and the J segment 8 bases; nucleotides outside the gene matches: 11. CDR3 length: 16 amino acids. In nucleotides, the CDR3 is TGTGCCAGTAGTATTGAGGCGGGAGGGCCTTACGATGAGCAGTTCTTC. Translated: CASSIEAGGPYDEQFF.

The V gene is TRBV5-8, the J gene TRBJ2-1; the D gene is possibly TRBD2 (5 bases). V was shortened by 1 base and J by 7 bases, with 15 bases between the two germline ends. The germline gives CDR1 SGHTS, CDR2 YDEGEE. CDR3 length equals 15 residues. The CDR3, as DNA: TGTGCCAGCAGCTTGTCGGGGATCCGGGATAATGAGCAGTTCTTC. Amino acids: CASSLSGIRDNEQFF.

J is TRBJ2-7 and V is TRBV29-1; 8 bases line up with TRBD2. V lost 3 bases and J lost 9; bases outside the gene matches: 10. Germline V gene data show CDR1 as SQVTM and CDR2 as ANQGSEA. The CDR3 consists of 13 residues. The CDR3 loop reads CSVDSGRVGGQYF. CDR3 nucleotide sequence: TGCAGCGTTGATTCCGGGAGGGTCGGGGGGCAGTACTTC.

This clonotype has just a few counts. The rearrangement joins TRBV5-1 to TRBJ1-4; D not certain. There are 13 residues in the CDR3. The V end was cut by 4 bases, the J end by 7 bases, with 11 bases between. Germline V gene sequence: CDR1 SGHRS, CDR2 YFSETQ. The CDR3 DNA follows: TGCGCCAGCAGCCCACCGGCAGGTGAAAAACTGTTTTTT. It specifies CASSPPAGEKLFF. The full variable domain, in which reference TRBV5-1 and TRBJ1-4 provide the parts outside the CDR3, is KAGVTQTPRYLIKTRGQQVTLSCSPISGHRSVSWYQQTPGQGLQFLFEYFSETQRNKGNFPGRFSGRQFSNSRSEMNVSTLELGDSALYLCASSPPAGEKLFFGSGTQLSVL.

This clonotype appeared many times. The CDR3 loop is CASSSGQAGEKLFF. The CDR3 nucleotides are TGTGCCAGCAGCTCGGGACAGGCGGGCGAGAAACTGTTTTTT. This chain uses TRBV7-2 with TRBJ1-4; 8 bases map to TRBD1. The germline gives CDR1 SGHTA, CDR2 FQGNSA. Trimming at V came to 4 bases and at J to 11 bases, leaving 9 bases not matched to a gene. The length of the CDR3 is 14 residues. The full variable domain, in which reference TRBV7-2 and TRBJ1-4 provide the parts outside the CDR3, is GAGVSQSPSNKVTEKGKDVELRCDPISGHTALYWYRQSLGQGLEFLIYFQGNSAPDKSGLPSDRFSAERTGGSVSTLTIQRTQQEDSAVYLCASSSGQAGEKLFFGSGTQLSVL.

V is TRBV5-4 and J is TRBJ2-7; 13 positions match TRBD2. The CDR3 consists of 16 residues. Germline V gives CDR1 SGHNT, CDR2 YYREEE (reference sequence). With V trimmed by 5 bases and J by 2 bases, 7 bases remained unmatched. The CDR3 region is CASSFGGTSGTYEQYF. For the CDR3, the DNA is TGTGCCAGCAGTTTCGGGGGGACTAGCGGGACCTACGAGCAGTACTTC.